These 19 T cell receptor beta chains were all obtained from the same sample, sequenced in a study of cytomegalovirus exposure and HLA in healthy donors (dated by TCRdb to the late 2010s). The method behind the library was the immunoSEQ multiplex PCR assay. A mixture of 60 forward primers for TCR Vbeta segments and 13 reverse primers for TCR Jbeta segments was used in the multiplex PCR. This is the immuneACCESS table as TCRdb keeps it, with only in-frame sequences that have V and J called. A part of the clones is gone; compared with another copy, unresolved V genes explain less than half, and the rest is unexplained. Counted in this sample were 150,000 to 200,000 clones; more than 75% of them appeared once. The ten largest clones capture approximately 0.87% of the sample. The sample was PBMCs. The receptors shown here come from a girl aged 2 to 9 in good health and CMV-seropositive.

CDR3 DNA sequence: TGTGCCAGCAGCCCCCCCGAGGGTGGAAACACCATATATTTT. It is translated as CASSPPEGGNTIYF. This chain links TRBV5-6 with TRBJ1-3; D is undetermined. V was trimmed by 4 bases and J by 3 bases, leaving 11 bases between them. The CDR3 spans 14 residues. Germline loops: CDR1 SGHDT, CDR2 YYEEEE.

This clone was counted only a few times. This chain connects TRBV7-9 to TRBJ1-4, with D possibly being TRBD1 (5 bases). The germline V and J ends were trimmed by 1 base and 10 bases, with 13 bases remaining between them. Germline CDR1 SEHNR, CDR2 FQNEAQ (reference sequence). CDR3 length: 14 amino acids. This CDR3 reads CASSLDRLTGKLFF. The CDR3 bases are TGTGCCAGCAGCTTAGACAGGCTCACGGGAAAACTGTTTTTT.

This rearrangement joins TRBV28 to TRBJ2-2; 15 nucleotides line up with TRBD2. This CDR3 comprises 17 residues. V was pared by 4 bases and J by 3 bases, with 3 bases of the junction left unmatched. Germline CDR1 reads MDHEN; CDR2 reads SYDVKM. The CDR3 DNA reads TGTGCCAGCAGTTGGACTAGCGGGAGGGGTCACACCGGGGAGCTGTTTTTT. Its protein is CASSWTSGRGHTGELFF.

This rearrangement joins TRBV28 to TRBJ2-5, with D tentatively TRBD1 (5 bases). V lost 3 bases and J 5 bases, leaving 19 bases between the germline ends. Germline V lookup: CDR1 MDHEN, CDR2 SYDVKM. The CDR3 totals 16 residues. The CDR3 region is CASSLYRDQGMETQYF. The CDR3 DNA is TGTGCCAGCAGTTTGTACCGAGATCAGGGCATGGAGACCCAGTACTTC.

This clone was seen just once. The rearrangement joins TRBV13 to TRBJ2-2; 10 bases map to TRBD2. The junction had 6 bases not matched to a gene; V was cut back by 5 bases and J by 3 bases. CDR1 is PRHDT, CDR2 FYEKMQ, per germline (reference sequence). CDR3 length equals 16 residues. CDR3 region: CASSPLAGADTGELFF. The CDR3 DNA reads as TGTGCCAGCAGCCCTCTAGCGGGAGCGGACACCGGGGAGCTGTTTTTT.

This chain links TRBV30 with TRBJ1-1; D might be TRBD1 (5 bases). The CDR3 loop spans 12 amino acids. V lost 5 bases, J lost 1 base, and 8 bases lay in between. The germline gives CDR1 GTSNPN, CDR2 SVGIG (reference sequence). DNA of the CDR3: TGTGCCTGGCTCGACAGGAACACTGAAGCTTTCTTT. Amino acids: CAWLDRNTEAFF.

The V call is TRBV28, the J call TRBJ2-7; TRBD1 matches 10 bases. V lost 8 bases to trimming and J lost 4 bases; unmatched junction nucleotides: 17. CDR1 MDHEN and CDR2 SYDVKM come from the germline V gene. CDR3 length: 17 residues. As DNA, the CDR3 is TGTGCCAGCTTCGCCTTTCTTTCGGGACAGGGGTTGTACGAGCAGTACTTC. It encodes CASFAFLSGQGLYEQYF.

The chain combines TRBV5-1 with TRBJ1-4; tentatively, D is TRBD1 (5 bases). V was cut by 0 bases and J by 8 bases, with 17 bases left in between. Per germline, CDR1 SGHRS and CDR2 YFSETQ. The CDR3 extends over 16 amino acids. The CDR3: CASSLAWQGSGEKLFF. The CDR3 bases are TGCGCCAGCAGCTTGGCCTGGCAGGGATCAGGGGAAAAACTGTTTTTT.

This sequence joins TRBV5-1 and TRBJ1-4, with D perhaps matching TRBD1 (5 bases). The CDR3 has 14 amino acids. Trimming stripped 1 base from V and 7 bases from J, with 11 bases between. Germline V CDR1 and CDR2: SGHRS, YFSETQ. The CDR3 protein is CASSLSGFGEKLFF. The DNA for the CDR3 is TGCGCCAGCAGCTTGTCAGGGTTCGGTGAAAAACTGTTTTTT.

J is TRBJ2-7 and V is TRBV10-3; D perhaps matches TRBD1 (6 bases). Deletions cut 9 bases from V and 1 base from J, with 13 bases between. Germline-derived CDR1 and CDR2 are ENHRY and SYGVKD. CDR3 size: 13 residues. In DNA, the CDR3 is TGTGCCATGAACTCGGGACAATCCTACGAGCAGTACTTC. Translation gives CAMNSGQSYEQYF.

V and J are TRBV10-3 and TRBJ2-2; D call uncertain. Germline CDR1 and CDR2: ENHRY and SYGVKD. This CDR3 spans 16 amino acids. V lost 7 bases, J lost 3 bases, and 18 bases lay in between. CDR3 nucleotide sequence: TGTGCCATCAAATCAGCTCCCCAGGCAGACACCGGGGAGCTGTTTTTT. It codes for CAIKSAPQADTGELFF.

The V call is TRBV19, the J call TRBJ2-3, with 7 positions matching TRBD2. Germline V gene sequence: CDR1 LNHDA, CDR2 SQIVND (reference sequence). V trimming: 3 bases; J trimming: 1 base; junction bases outside the gene matches: 7. This CDR3 region has 16 residues. The CDR3 is CASSIRLAERTDTQYF. The CDR3 DNA reads TGTGCCAGTAGTATCCGGCTAGCGGAACGCACAGATACGCAGTATTTT.

The rearrangement uses TRBV10-1 and TRBJ1-1; the D gene is possibly TRBD1 (5 bases). The CDR3 has 14 amino acids. Trimming pared 2 bases from V and 6 bases from J, leaving 13 bases between. Germline V lookup: CDR1 WNHNN, CDR2 SYGVQD (reference sequence). Here the CDR3 reads CASSERGGRAEAFF. The CDR3 DNA reads TGCGCCAGCAGTGAGCGGGGGGGTCGCGCTGAAGCTTTCTTT.

This rearrangement joins TRBV5-5 to TRBJ2-7; D unresolved. Germline CDR1 SGHKS, CDR2 YYEKEE (reference sequence). Trimming removed 0 bases at V and 3 bases at J, with 13 bases between. The CDR3 contains 15 residues. CDR3 protein: CASSLAAGTSYEQYF. The CDR3 DNA reads TGTGCCAGCAGCTTGGCGGCAGGAACAAGCTACGAGCAGTACTTC.

This chain connects TRBV5-6 to TRBJ1-2; 8 nucleotides align to TRBD1. Germline values: CDR1 SGHDT, CDR2 YYEEEE. The CDR3 loop spans 15 amino acids. Trimming cost V 2 bases and J 2 bases; bases outside gene matches: 5. The CDR3 DNA reads TGTGCCAGCAGCTTTCCGGGACAGGAGAACTATGGCTACACCTTC. Translation: CASSFPGQENYGYTF.

The rearrangement joins TRBV7-2 to TRBJ2-7; TRBD2 aligns across 12 bases. CDR1 is SGHTA and CDR2 is FQGNSA in the germline V gene. V was pared by 5 bases and J by 3 bases, with 5 bases of the junction left unmatched. The CDR3 has 15 residues. The CDR3 sequence: CASSPLAGGGYEQYF. The CDR3, as DNA: TGTGCCAGCAGCCCTCTAGCGGGAGGGGGCTACGAGCAGTACTTC.

The chain uses TRBV30 and TRBJ1-2, with no clear D. Looked up from germline, CDR1 is GTSNPN and CDR2 is SVGIG (reference sequence). This CDR3 is built from 14 residues. V was pared by 5 bases and J by 5 bases, with 18 bases between. The CDR3: CAWAEPGNTYGYTF. In nucleotides, the CDR3 is TGTGCCTGGGCTGAACCGGGAAACACTTATGGCTACACCTTC. The complete variable domain, with remaining parts taken from reference TRBV30 and TRBJ1-2, reads SQTIHQWPATLVQPVGSPLSLECTVEGTSNPNLYWYRQAAGRGLQLLFYSVGIGQISSEVPQNLSASRPQDRQFILSSKKLLLSDSGFYLCAWAEPGNTYGYTFGSGTRLTVV.

The chain has TRBV11-2 and TRBJ2-7; 7 nucleotides line up with TRBD1. J gave up 6 bases and V 4 bases, and 12 bases lay outside the gene matches. CDR3 length: 15 residues. Germline-derived CDR1 and CDR2 are SGHAT and FQNNGV. CDR3 sequence reads: CASSSTRDSWGEQYF. CDR3 nucleotides: TGTGCCAGCAGCTCTACACGGGACAGTTGGGGCGAGCAGTACTTC. The entire variable domain, with the rest obtained from reference TRBV11-2 and TRBJ2-7, is as follows: EAGVAQSPRYKIIEKRQSVAFWCNPISGHATLYWYQQILGQGPKLLIQFQNNGVVDDSQLPKDRFSAERLKGVDSTLKIQPAKLEDSAVYLCASSSTRDSWGEQYFGPGTRLTVT.

V usage is TRBV30 and J usage is TRBJ1-2, with unresolved D. The CDR3 totals 14 residues. Germline V gene sequence: CDR1 GTSNPN, CDR2 SVGIG (reference sequence). V gave up 2 bases and J gave up 7 bases, with 17 bases separating them. The CDR3 sequence: CAWSLSGGEGGYTF. Here the CDR3 DNA reads TGTGCCTGGAGTCTTTCAGGCGGGGAGGGTGGCTACACCTTC.